The clone carrying this T cell receptor (beta chain) was detected many times. Antigen: not known. Axillary draining lymph nodes of breast cancer patients supplied the node samples. The sample belongs to a study of breast tumors, draining lymph nodes, adjacent tissues. The study, taken as a whole, reports: Tumor and nontumor repertoires were significantly more similar in luminal-like than in basal-like breast cancer. Tumor TCR diversity was below lymph nodes but above nontumor tissue. Findings are consistent with lymph node origin and intratumoral expansion of most tumor T cells.

The CDR3 is 16 amino acids. Germline V gene sequence: CDR1 DFQATT, CDR2 SNEGSKA (reference sequence). V dropped 4 bases and J dropped 5; count of bases not matched to a gene: 16. TCRdb called the multiplex PCR reads again in MiXCR, with one record for every CDR3 protein. The sample gives more than 85,000 distinct CDR3 sequences, around 20% of which show up once; approximately 1.3% is in the top ten. The material sequenced was axillary lymph node tissue. This TCR was sampled from a female donor with breast cancer. Some clones in this sample may be carry-over from other donors' samples. The gene calls are TRBV20-1 and TRBJ1-2, with 7 positions matching TRBD1. The CDR3 DNA reads as TGCAGTGCTACGCATCCAGAACAGGGGAGGAATTATGGCTACACCTTC. It yields the protein CSATHPEQGRNYGYTF.